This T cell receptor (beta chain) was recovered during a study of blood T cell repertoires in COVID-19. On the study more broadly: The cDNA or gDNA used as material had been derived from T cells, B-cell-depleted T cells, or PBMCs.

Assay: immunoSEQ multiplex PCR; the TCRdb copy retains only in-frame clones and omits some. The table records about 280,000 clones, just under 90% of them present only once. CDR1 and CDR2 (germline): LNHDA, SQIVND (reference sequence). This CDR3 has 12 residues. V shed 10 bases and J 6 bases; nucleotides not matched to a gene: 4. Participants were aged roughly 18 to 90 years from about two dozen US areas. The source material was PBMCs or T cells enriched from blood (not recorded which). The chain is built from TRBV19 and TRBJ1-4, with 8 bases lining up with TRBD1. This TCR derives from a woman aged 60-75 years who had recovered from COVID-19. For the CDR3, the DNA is TGTGCCACTGGGACAGGAGATGAAAAACTGTTTTTT. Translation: CATGTGDEKLFF.